Each of the 2 T cell receptor beta chains below was sequenced from the same sample in a study of CD8+ T cells in alopecia areata. It was cDNA, reverse transcribed from extracted RNA, that served as the sequencing template. Sequencing used immunoSEQ multiplex PCR; TCRdb keeps in-frame clones, though not all of them. The table shows fewer than 200,000 clones, with around three fifths occurring only once. The specimen comprised CD4+ T cells sorted from blood, sampled at week 0. These receptors originate from a human donor with alopecia areata.

This clone was found a few times. The chain combines TRBV6-1 with TRBJ2-7; D gene unclear. The CDR3 length is 11 residues. V lost 8 bases to trimming and J lost 5 bases, with 10 bases between them. The V gene's germline CDR1 is MNHNS and CDR2 SASEGT. The CDR3 DNA reads TGTGCCAGCCGTAATTCTAACGAGCAGTACTTC. As protein: CASRNSNEQYF.

This clone occurred a few times. V is TRBV7-2 and J is TRBJ2-7, with TRBD2 matching 11 bases. In germline, CDR1 is SGHTA, CDR2 FQGNSA. After removal of 1 base from V and 4 bases from J, the junction contained 3 bases not matched to a gene. The CDR3 loop spans 15 amino acids. CDR3 protein: CASSLETSGVYEQYF. In nucleotides, the CDR3 is TGTGCCAGCAGCTTAGAGACTAGCGGGGTTTACGAGCAGTACTTC.